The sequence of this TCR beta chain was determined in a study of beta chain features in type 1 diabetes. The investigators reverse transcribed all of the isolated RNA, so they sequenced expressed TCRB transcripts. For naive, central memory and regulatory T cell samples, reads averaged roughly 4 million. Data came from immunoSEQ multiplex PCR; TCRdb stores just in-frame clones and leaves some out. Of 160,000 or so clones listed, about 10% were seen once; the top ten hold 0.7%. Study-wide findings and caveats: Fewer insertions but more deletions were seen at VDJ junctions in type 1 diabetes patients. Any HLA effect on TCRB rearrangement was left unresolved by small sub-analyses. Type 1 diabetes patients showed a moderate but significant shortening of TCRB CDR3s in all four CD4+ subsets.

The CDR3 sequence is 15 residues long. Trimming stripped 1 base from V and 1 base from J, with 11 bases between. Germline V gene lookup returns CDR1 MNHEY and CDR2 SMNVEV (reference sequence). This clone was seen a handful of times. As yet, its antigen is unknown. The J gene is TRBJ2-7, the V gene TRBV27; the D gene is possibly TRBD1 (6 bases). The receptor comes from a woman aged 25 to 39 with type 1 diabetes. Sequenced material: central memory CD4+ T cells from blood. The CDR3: CASSLFGQFSYEQYF. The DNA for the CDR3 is TGTGCCAGCAGTTTATTCGGACAGTTTTCCTACGAGCAGTACTTC.